The TCR beta chain under discussion was sequenced for a study of shared clonotypes between healthy human individuals. Sequenced by immunoSEQ multiplex PCR; TCRdb stores in-frame clones only, minus some. The data show approximately 500,000 clones, almost 80% seen once. CDR1 is SGHDT, CDR2 YYEEEE, per germline. This CDR3 has 16 residues. The germline V and J ends were trimmed by 0 bases and 1 base, with 13 bases remaining between them. This sequence was found in a woman in her thirties or forties in good health. Some clones in this sample may be carry-over from other donors' samples. The V call is TRBV5-6, the J call TRBJ2-5; the D gene is possibly TRBD1 (5 bases). The sequenced sample was PBMCs. The CDR3 DNA reads as TGTGCCAGCAGCTTGGCCGCAGGGCCCGCCCAAGAGACCCAGTACTTC. Translated, it gives CASSLAAGPAQETQYF.